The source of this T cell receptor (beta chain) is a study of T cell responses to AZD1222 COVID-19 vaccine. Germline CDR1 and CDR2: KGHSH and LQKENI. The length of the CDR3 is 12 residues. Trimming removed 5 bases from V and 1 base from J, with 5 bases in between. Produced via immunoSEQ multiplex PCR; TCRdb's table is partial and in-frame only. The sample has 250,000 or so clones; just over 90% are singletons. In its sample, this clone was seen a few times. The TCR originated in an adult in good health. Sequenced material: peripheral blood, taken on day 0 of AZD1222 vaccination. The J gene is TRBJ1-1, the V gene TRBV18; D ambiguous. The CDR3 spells CASSARNTEAFF. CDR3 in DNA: TGTGCCAGCTCAGCACGGAACACTGAAGCTTTCTTT.